This T cell receptor (beta chain) was observed in a study of blood T cells in healthy people across ages. Findings and caveats of the study: Using unsorted PBMCs precluded a conclusive naive versus antigen-experienced comparison.

Primed by a sample-barcoded 5' primer and a J-beta primer mix, a second PCR proceeded for 7 to 11 cycles. The authors tagged each cDNA molecule using a template-switch adaptor with 12 random nucleotides. One entry per CDR3 protein, called by TCRdb with MiXCR from the 5' RACE reads. The sample holds over 500,000 distinct CDR3 sequences, 40% to 65% seen once. In its sample, this clonotype was seen a few times. Its target is not known. The CDR3 covers 15 residues. Trimming left V 6 bases short and J 0 bases short, with 15 bases between. Germline-derived CDR1 and CDR2 are DFQATT and SNEGSKA (reference sequence).

J is TRBJ2-1 and V is TRBV20-1, with D tentatively TRBD2 (6 bases). Sequencing was performed on blood. The receptor comes from a woman aged 80 or over in good health. The CDR3 DNA reads as TGCAGTGCCGTCGTAGCGGCCAGCTCCTACAATGAGCAGTTCTTC. This gives the protein CSAVVAASSYNEQFF.